This T cell receptor beta chain appears in the sequencing data of a study of T cell changes during pregnancy in multiple sclerosis. The CDR3 length is 17 residues. In germline, CDR1 is WNHNN, CDR2 SYGVQD (reference sequence). V lost 0 bases and J lost 2; bases outside the gene matches: 8. Assay used: immunoSEQ multiplex PCR; TCRdb lists only in-frame clones, some missing. The sample lists about 32,000 clones, nearly 90% occurring once. The TCR comes from a female donor with multiple sclerosis, enrolled in a pregnancy study. The gene calls are TRBV10-1 and TRBJ2-7; 9 bases fit TRBD2. The starting material was CD8+ T cells from peripheral blood mononuclear cells, obtained in the second trimester of pregnancy. The CDR3 here is CASSESASGTGPYEQYF. CDR3 DNA: TGCGCCAGCAGTGAGTCGGCTAGCGGGACGGGCCCCTACGAGCAGTACTTC.